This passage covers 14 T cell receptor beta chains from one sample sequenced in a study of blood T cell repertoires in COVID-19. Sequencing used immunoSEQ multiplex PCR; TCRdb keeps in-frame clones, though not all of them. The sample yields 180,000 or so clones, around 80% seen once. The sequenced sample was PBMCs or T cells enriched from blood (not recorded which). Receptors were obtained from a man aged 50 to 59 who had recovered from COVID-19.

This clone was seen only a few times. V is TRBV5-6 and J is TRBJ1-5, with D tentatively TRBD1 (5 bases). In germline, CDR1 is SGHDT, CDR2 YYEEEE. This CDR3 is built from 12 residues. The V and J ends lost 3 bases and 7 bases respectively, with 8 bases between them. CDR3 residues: CASSSPGQPQHF. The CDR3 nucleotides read TGTGCCAGCAGCTCCCCAGGGCAGCCCCAGCATTTT.

CDR3 DNA sequence: TGTGCCAGCTCATTAACCGGCTCCTACGAGCAGTACTTC. It yields the protein CASSLTGSYEQYF. The chain has TRBV18 and TRBJ2-7; D remains unclear. CDR3 length: 13 residues. Trimming shortened V by 5 bases and J by 0 bases, and 8 bases separated the two germline ends. Germline V gene lookup returns CDR1 KGHSH and CDR2 LQKENI.

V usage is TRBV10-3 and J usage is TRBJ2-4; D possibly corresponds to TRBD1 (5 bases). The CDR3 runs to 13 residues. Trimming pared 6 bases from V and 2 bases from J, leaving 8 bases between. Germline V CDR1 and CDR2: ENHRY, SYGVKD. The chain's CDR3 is CAISQGTKNIQYF. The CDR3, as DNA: TGTGCCATCAGCCAGGGTACCAAAAACATTCAGTACTTC.

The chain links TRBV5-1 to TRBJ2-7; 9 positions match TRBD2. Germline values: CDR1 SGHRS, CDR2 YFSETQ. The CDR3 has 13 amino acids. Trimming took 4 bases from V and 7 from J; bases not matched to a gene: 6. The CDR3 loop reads CASSVERGVEQYF. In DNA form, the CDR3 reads TGCGCCAGCAGCGTTGAGCGGGGGGTTGAGCAGTACTTC.

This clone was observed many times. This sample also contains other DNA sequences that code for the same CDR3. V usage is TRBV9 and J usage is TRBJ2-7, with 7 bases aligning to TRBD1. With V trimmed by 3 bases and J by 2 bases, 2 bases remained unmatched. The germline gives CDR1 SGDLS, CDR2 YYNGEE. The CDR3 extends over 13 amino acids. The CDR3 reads CASSGQGAYEQYF. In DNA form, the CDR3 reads TGTGCCAGCAGCGGCCAGGGGGCCTACGAGCAGTACTTC.

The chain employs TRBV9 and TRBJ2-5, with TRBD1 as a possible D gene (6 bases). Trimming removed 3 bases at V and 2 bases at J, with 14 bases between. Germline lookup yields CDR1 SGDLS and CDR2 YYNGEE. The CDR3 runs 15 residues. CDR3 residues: CASSAALGGQETQYF. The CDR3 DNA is TGTGCCAGCAGCGCAGCACTAGGGGGACAAGAGACCCAGTACTTC.

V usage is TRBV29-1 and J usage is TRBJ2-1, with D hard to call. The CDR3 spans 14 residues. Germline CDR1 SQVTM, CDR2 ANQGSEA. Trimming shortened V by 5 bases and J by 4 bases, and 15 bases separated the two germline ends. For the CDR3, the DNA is TGCAGCGTTCTGACAATCACTCTGTACAATGAGCAGTTCTTC. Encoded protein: CSVLTITLYNEQFF.

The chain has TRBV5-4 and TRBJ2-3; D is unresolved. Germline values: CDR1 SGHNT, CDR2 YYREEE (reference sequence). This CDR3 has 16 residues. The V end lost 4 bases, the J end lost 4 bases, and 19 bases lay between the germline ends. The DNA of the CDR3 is TGTGCCAGCAGCCTCACCGGGTCATCACGAGCAGATACGCAGTATTTT. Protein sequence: CASSLTGSSRADTQYF.

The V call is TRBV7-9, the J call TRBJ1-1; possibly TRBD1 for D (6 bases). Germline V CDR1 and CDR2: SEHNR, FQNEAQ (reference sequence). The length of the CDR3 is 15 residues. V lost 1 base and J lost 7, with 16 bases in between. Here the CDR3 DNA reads TGTGCCAGCAGCTTAGAATATCAGGGGCAGGGTGAAGCTTTCTTT. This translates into CASSLEYQGQGEAFF.

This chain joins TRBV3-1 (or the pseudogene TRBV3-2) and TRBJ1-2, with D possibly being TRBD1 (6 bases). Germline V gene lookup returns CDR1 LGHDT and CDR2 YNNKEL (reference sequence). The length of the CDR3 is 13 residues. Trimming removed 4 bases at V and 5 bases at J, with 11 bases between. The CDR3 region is CASSRQGSYGYTF. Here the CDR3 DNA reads TGTGCCAGCAGCCGGCAGGGGAGTTATGGCTACACCTTC.

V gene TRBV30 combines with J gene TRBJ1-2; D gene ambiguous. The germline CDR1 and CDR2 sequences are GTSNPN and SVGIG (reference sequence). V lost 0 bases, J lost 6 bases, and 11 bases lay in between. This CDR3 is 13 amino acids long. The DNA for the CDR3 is TGTGCCTGGAGTGTTTTGCAGCGCCATGGCTACACCTTC. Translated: CAWSVLQRHGYTF.

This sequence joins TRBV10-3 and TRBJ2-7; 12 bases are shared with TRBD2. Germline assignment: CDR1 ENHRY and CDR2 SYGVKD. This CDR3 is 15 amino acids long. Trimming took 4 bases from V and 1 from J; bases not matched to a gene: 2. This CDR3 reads CAISGLAGGSYEQYF. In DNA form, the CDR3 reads TGTGCCATCAGTGGGCTAGCGGGGGGGTCCTACGAGCAGTACTTC.

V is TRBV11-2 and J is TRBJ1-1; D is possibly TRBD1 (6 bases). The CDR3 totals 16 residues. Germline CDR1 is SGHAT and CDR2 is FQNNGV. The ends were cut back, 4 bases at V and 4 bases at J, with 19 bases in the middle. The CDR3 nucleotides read TGTGCCAGCAGCTCGTCCCCGGGACAATCCATCACTGAAGCTTTCTTT. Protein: CASSSSPGQSITEAFF. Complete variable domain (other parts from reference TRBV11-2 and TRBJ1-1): EAGVAQSPRYKIIEKRQSVAFWCNPISGHATLYWYQQILGQGPKLLIQFQNNGVVDDSQLPKDRFSAERLKGVDSTLKIQPAKLEDSAVYLCASSSSPGQSITEAFFGQGTRLTVV.

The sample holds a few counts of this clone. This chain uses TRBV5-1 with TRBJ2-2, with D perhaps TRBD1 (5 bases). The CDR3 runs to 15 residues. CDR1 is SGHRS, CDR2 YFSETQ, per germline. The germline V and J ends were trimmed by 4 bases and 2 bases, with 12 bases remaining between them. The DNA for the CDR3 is TGCGCCAGCAGCCTAGGACACCGAAACACCGGGGAGCTGTTTTTT. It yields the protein CASSLGHRNTGELFF.